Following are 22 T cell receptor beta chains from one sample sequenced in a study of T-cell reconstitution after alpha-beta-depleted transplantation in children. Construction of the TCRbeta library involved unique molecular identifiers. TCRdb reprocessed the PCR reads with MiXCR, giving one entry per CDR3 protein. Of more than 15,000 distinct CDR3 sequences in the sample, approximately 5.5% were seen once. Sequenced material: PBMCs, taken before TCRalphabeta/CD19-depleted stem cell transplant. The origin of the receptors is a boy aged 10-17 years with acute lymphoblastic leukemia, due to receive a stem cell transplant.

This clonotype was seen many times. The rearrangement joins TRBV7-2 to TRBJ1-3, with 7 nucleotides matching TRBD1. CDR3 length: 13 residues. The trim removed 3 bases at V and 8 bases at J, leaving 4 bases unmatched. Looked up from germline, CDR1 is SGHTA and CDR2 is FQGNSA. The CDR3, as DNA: TGTGCCAGCAGCTTTTACAGGGGAGACACCATATATTTT. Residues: CASSFYRGDTIYF.

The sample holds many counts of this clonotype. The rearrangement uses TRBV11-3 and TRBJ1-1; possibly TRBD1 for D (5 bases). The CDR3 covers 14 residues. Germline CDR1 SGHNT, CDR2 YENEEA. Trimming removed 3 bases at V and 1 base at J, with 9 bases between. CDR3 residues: CASSFGGTNTEAFF. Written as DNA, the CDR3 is TGTGCCAGCAGCTTCGGGGGGACGAACACTGAAGCTTTCTTT.

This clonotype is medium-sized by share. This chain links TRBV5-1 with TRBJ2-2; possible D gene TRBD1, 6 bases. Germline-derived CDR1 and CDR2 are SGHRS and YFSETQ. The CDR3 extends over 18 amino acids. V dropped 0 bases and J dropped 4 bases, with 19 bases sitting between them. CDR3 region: CASSLAGTQVVGTGELFF. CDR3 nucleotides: TGCGCCAGCAGCTTGGCCGGGACACAAGTCGTCGGCACCGGGGAGCTGTTTTTT.

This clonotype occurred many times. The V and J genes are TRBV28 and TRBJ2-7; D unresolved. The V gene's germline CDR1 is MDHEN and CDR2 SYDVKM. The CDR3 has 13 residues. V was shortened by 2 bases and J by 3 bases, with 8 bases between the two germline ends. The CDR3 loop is CASSLTDDYEQYF. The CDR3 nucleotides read TGTGCCAGCAGTTTAACAGACGACTACGAGCAGTACTTC.

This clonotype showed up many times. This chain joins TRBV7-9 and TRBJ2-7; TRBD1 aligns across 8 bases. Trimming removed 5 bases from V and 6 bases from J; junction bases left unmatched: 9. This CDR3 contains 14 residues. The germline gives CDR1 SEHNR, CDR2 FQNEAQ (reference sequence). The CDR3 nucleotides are TGTGCCAGCAGCCGGGACAGGCGGGTCGTCGAGCAGTACTTC. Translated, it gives CASSRDRRVVEQYF.

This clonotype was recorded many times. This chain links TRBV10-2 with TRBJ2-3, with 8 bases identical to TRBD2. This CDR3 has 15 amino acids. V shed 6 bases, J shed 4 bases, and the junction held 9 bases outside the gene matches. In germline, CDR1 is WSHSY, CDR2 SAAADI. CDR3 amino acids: CASSPISGNADTQYF. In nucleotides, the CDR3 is TGCGCCAGCAGCCCGATTAGCGGGAACGCAGATACGCAGTATTTT.

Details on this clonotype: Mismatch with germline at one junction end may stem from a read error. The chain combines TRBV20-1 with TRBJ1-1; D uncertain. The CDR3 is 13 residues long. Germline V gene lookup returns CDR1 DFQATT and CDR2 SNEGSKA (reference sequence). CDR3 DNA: TGCAGTGCCAGAGGCGATCCTGAGGCTGAAGCTTTCTTT. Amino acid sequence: CSARGDPEAEAFF.

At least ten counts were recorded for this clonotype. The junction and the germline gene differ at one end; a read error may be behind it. The CDR3 DNA is TGCAGCGTCGAAGAGGAGGCAGTTAGGCGTGGCTACACCTTC. It codes for CSVEEEAVRRGYTF. This chain links TRBV29-1 with TRBJ1-2; D remains ambiguous. CDR1 and CDR2 from the germline V gene are SQVTM and ANQGSEA. The length of the CDR3 is 14 residues.

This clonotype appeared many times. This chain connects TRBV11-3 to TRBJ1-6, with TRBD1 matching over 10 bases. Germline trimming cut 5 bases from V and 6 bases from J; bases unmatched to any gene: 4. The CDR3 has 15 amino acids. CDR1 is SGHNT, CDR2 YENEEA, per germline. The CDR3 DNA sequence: TGTGCCAGCAGCCGCCGGGACAGGGGTAATTCACCCCTCCACTTT. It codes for CASSRRDRGNSPLHF.

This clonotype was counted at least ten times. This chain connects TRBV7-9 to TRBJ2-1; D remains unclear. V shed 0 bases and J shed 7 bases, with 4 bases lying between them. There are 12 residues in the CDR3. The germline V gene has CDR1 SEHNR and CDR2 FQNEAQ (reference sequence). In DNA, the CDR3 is TGTGCCAGCAGCTTAGCGCAAAATGAGCAGTTCTTC. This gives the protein CASSLAQNEQFF.

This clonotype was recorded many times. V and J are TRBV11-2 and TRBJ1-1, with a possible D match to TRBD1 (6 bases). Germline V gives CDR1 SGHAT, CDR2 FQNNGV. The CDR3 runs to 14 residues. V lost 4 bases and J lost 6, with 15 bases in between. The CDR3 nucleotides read TGTGCCAGCAGCTACTCGGGGGCGGGGGCTGAAGCTTTCTTT. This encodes CASSYSGAGAEAFF.

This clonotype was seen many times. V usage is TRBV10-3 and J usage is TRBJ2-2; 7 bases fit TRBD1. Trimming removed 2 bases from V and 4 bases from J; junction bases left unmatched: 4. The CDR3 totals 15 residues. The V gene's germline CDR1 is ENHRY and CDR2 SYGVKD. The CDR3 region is CAISEVGGGTGELFF. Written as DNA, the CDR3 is TGTGCCATCAGTGAGGTAGGGGGCGGCACCGGGGAGCTGTTTTTT.

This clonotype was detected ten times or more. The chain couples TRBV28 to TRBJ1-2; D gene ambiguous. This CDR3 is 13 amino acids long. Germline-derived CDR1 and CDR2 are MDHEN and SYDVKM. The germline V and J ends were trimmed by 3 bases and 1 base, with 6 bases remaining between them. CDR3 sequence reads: CASSFLRNYGYTF. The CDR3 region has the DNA TGTGCCAGCAGTTTCTTGCGTAACTATGGCTACACCTTC.

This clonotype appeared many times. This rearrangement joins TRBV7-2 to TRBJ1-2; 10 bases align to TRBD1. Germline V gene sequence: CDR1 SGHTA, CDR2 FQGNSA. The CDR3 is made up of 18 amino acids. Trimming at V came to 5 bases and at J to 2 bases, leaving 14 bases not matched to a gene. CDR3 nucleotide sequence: TGTGCCAGCAGCACCCTAGACAGGGGGCGGCTAAACAACTATGGCTACACCTTC. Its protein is CASSTLDRGRLNNYGYTF.

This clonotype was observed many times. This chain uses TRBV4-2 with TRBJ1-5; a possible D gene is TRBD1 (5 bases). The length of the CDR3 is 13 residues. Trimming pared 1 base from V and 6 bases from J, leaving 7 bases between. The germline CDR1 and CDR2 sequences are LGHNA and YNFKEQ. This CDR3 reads CASSQAGGQPQHF. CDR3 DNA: TGTGCCAGCAGCCAAGCTGGGGGTCAGCCCCAGCATTTT.

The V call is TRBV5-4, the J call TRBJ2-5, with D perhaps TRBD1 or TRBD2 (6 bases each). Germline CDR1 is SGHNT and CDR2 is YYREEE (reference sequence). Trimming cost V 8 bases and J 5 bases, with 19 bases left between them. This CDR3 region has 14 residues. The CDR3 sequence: CARSPGGPGETQYF. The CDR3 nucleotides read TGTGCCAGGAGCCCTGGGGGGCCCGGGGAGACCCAGTACTTC.

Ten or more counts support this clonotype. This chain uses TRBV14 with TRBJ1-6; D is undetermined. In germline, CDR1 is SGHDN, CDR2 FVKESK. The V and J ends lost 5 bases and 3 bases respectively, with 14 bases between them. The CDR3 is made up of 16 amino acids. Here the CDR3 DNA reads TGTGCCAGCAGCGGGCCCCGGGCTTTCTATAATTCACCCCTCCACTTT. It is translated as CASSGPRAFYNSPLHF.

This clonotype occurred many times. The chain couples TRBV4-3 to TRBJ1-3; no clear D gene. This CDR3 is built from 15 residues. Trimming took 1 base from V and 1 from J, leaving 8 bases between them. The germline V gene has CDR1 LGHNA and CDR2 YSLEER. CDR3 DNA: TGCGCCAGCAGCCAAGTAAAAGGATCTGGAAACACCATATATTTT. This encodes CASSQVKGSGNTIYF.

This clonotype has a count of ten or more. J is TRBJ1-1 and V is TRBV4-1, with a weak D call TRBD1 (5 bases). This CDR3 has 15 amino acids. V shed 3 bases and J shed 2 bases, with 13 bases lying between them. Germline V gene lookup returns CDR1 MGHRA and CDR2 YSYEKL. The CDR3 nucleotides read TGCGCCAGCAGCCAGGGGGAGACAGTAAACACTGAAGCTTTCTTT. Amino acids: CASSQGETVNTEAFF.

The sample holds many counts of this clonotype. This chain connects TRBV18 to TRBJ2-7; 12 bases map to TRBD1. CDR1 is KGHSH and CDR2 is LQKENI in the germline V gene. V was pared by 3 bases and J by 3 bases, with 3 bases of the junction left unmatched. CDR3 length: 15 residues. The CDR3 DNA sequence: TGTGCCAGCTCACCCGGGACAGGGGGCCACTACGAGCAGTACTTC. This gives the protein CASSPGTGGHYEQYF.

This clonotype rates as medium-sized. CDR3 nucleotides: TGCAGTGCTCCTAGGACTAGCGGGCGCACAGATACGCAGTATTTT. It encodes CSAPRTSGRTDTQYF. The V gene is TRBV20-1, the J gene TRBJ2-3; 11 bases line up with TRBD2. Germline assignment: CDR1 DFQATT and CDR2 SNEGSKA (reference sequence). Germline trimming cut 5 bases from V and 1 base from J; bases unmatched to any gene: 5. This CDR3 has 15 amino acids.

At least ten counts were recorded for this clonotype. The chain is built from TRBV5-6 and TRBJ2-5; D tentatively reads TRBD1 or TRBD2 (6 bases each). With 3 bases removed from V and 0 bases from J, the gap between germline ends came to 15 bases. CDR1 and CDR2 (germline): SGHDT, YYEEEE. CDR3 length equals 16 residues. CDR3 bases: TGTGCCAGCAGCTCGCGGGACAACGGGTACCAAGAGACCCAGTACTTC. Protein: CASSSRDNGYQETQYF.